A selection of T cell receptor beta chains follows, all from one sample in a study of cytotoxic CD8 clonotypes in ibrutinib-treated CLL. This table comes from immunoSEQ multiplex PCR, and its TCRdb copy is limited to in-frame clones, with some not included. This table holds some 200,000 clones, around 72% found once. Sequenced material: PBMCs, taken after 24 months of ibrutinib treatment. Receptors were obtained from a human donor with chronic lymphocytic leukemia. The conserved cysteine and the conserved F or W are not part of the CDR3 here. The order of the fields is J gene, clone size, V gene, CDR3 protein. Not every row has a clone size; where given, it reads once, few, many or a size class.

TRBJ1-1,few,TRBV6-5,ASRRDRRSAEAF
TRBJ2-7,NA,TRBV11-2,ASSPVRDTTYEQY
TRBJ2-2,few,TRBV6-1,ASSAYSLYTGELF
TRBJ2-2,few,TRBV29-1,SGGHTVGELF
TRBJ2-1,NA,TRBV11-2,ASSNRGNEQF
TRBJ2-6,few,TRBV7-2,ASSLAGLAGRVLT
TRBJ2-5,NA,TRBV4-3,ASSLEFSPQETQY
TRBJ2-3,NA,TRBV15,ATSRGPIRESGTDTQY
TRBJ2-3,NA,TRBV5-1,ASSLHSGRPDTQY
TRBJ2-7,NA,TRBV10-1,AVGPSYEQY
TRBJ1-5,NA,TRBV28,ASSPPVQPQH